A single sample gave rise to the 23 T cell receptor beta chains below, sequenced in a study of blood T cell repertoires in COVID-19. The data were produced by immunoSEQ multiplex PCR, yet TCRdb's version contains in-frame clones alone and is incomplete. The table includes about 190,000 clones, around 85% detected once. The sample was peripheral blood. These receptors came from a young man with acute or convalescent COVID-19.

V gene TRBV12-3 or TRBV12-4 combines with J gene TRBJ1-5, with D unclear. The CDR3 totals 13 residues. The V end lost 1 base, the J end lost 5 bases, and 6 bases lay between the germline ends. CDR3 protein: CASSLGLYQPQHF. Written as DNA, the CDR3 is TGTGCCAGCAGTTTAGGGCTGTATCAGCCCCAGCATTTT.

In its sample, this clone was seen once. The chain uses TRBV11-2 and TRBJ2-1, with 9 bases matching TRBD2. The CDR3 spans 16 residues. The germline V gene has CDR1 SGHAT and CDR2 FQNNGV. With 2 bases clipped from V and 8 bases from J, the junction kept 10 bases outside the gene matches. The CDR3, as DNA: TGTGCCAGCAGCTTAAGGATAGCGGGAGTTATCGATGAGCAGTTCTTC. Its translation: CASSLRIAGVIDEQFF.

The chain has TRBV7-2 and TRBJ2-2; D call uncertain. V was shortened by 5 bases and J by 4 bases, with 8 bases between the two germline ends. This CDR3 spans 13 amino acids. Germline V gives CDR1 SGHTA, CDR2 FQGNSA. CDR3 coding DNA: TGTGCCAGCAGCCCCGACTTCACCGGGGAGCTGTTTTTT. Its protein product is CASSPDFTGELFF.

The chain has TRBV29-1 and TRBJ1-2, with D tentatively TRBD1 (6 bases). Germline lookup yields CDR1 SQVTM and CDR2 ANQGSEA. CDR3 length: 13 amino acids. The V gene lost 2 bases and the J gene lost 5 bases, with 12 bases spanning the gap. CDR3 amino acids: CSVENRENYGYTF. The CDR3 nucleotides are TGCAGCGTTGAAAACAGGGAAAATTATGGCTACACCTTC.

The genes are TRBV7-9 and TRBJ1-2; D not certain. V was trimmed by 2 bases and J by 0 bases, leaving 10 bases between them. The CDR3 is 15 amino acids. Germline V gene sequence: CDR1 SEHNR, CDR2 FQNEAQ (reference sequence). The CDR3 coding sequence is TGTGCCAGCAGCTTATTCTCCAGTCCTAACTATGGCTACACCTTC. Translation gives CASSLFSSPNYGYTF. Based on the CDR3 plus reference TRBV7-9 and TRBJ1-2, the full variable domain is DTGVSQNPRHKITKRGQNVTFRCDPISEHNRLYWYRQTLGQGPEFLTYFQNEAQLEKSRLLSDRFSAERPKGSFSTLEIQRTEQGDSAMYLCASSLFSSPNYGYTFGSGTRLTVV.

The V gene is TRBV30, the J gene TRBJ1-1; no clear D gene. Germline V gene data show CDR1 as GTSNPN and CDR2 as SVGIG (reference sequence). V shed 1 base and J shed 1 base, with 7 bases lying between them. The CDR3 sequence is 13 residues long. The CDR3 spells CAWSATQNTEAFF. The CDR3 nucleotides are TGTGCCTGGAGTGCCACACAGAACACTGAAGCTTTCTTT.

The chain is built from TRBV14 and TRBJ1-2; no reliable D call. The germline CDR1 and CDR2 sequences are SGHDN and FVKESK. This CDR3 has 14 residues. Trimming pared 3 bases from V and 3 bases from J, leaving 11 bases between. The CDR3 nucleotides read TGTGCCAGCAGCCATATTCGCGGGGACTATGGCTACACCTTC. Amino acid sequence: CASSHIRGDYGYTF.

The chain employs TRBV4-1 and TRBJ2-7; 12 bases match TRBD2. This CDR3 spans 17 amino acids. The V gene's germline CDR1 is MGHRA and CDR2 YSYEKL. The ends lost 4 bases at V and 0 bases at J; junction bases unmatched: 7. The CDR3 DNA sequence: TGCGCCAGCAGCCGATCATGGACTAGCGGGACCTCCTACGAGCAGTACTTC. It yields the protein CASSRSWTSGTSYEQYF.

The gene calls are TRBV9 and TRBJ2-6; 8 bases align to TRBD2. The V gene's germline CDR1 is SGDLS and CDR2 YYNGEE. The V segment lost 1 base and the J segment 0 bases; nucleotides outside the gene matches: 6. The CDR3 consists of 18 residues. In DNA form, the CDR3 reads TGTGCCAGCAGCGTAACGCCGGGACTAGTCTCTGGGGCCAACGTCCTGACTTTC. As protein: CASSVTPGLVSGANVLTF.

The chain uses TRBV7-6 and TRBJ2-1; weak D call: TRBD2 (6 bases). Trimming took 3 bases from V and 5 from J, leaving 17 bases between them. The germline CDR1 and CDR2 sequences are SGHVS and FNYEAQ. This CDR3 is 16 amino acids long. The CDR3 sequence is CASSFRPAGTDNEQFF. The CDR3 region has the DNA TGTGCCAGCAGCTTCCGCCCGGCGGGGACCGACAATGAGCAGTTCTTC.

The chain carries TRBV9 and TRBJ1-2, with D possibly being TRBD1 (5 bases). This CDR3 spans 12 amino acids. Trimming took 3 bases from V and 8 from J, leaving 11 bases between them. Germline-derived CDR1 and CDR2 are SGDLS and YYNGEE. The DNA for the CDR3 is TGTGCCAGCAGCGCAGACAGACTGGGCTACACCTTC. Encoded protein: CASSADRLGYTF. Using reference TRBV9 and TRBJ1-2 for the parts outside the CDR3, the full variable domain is DSGVTQTPKHLITATGQRVTLRCSPRSGDLSVYWYQQSLDQGLQFLIQYYNGEERAKGNILERFSAQQFPDLHSELNLSSLELGDSALYFCASSADRLGYTFGSGTRLTVV.

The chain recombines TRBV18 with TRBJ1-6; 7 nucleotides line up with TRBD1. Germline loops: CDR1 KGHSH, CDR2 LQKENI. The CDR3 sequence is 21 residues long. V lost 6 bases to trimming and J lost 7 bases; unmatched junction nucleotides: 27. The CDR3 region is CASSLLSDRKDPMSGNSPLHF. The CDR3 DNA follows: TGTGCCAGCTCCCTGTTATCGGACAGGAAGGACCCTATGTCGGGCAATTCACCCCTCCACTTT.

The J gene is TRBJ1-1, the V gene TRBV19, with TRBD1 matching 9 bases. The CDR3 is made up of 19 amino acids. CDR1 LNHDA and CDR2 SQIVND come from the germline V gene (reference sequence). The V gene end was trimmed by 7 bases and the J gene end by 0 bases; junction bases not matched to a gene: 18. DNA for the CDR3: TGTGCCAGTACCCCGGGACAGGGAGTTAGGCTACAGGTGAACACTGAAGCTTTCTTT. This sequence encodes CASTPGQGVRLQVNTEAFF.

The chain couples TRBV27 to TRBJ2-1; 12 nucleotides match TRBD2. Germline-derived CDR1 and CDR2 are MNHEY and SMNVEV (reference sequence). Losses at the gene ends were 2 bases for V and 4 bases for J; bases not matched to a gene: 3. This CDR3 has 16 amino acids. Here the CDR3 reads CASSLRLAGGYNEQFF. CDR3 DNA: TGTGCCAGCAGTTTAAGGCTAGCGGGAGGGTACAATGAGCAGTTCTTC.

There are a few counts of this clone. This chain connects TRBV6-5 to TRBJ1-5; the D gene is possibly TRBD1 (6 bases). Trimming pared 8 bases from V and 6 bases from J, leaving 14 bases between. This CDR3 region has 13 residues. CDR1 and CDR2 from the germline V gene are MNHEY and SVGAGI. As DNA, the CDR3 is TGTGCCAGCGGGGCCGCGGGGGCTCAGCCCCAGCATTTT. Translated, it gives CASGAAGAQPQHF.

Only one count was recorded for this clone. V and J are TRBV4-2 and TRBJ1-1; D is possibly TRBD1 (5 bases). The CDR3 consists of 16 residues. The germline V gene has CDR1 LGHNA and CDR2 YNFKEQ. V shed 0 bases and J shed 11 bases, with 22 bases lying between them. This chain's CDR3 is CASSQEGTGNERSAFF. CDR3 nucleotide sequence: TGTGCCAGCAGCCAAGAAGGGACTGGGAATGAAAGATCCGCTTTCTTT.

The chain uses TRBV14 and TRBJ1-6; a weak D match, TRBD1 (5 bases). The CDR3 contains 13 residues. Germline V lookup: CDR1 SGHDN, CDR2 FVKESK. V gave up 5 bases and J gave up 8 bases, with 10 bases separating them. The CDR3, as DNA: TGTGCCAGCAGCAGGCAGGGATATTCACCCCTCCACTTT. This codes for CASSRQGYSPLHF.

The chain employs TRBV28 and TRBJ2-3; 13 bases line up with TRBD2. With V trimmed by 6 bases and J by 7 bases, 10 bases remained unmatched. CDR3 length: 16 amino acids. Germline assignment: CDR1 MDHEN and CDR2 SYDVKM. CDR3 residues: CASRPELAGGRNTQYF. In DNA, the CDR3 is TGTGCCAGCAGGCCAGAACTAGCGGGAGGGAGGAATACGCAGTATTTT.

CDR3 in amino acids: CASSQEYSAGGTTDTQYF. The CDR3 DNA reads TGTGCCAGCAGCCAAGAATACAGCGCGGGGGGGACCACAGATACGCAGTATTTT. The chain is built from TRBV4-2 and TRBJ2-3, with TRBD2 matching 9 bases. The CDR3 contains 18 residues. V lost 0 bases and J lost 2; bases outside the gene matches: 9. Germline V lookup: CDR1 LGHNA, CDR2 YNFKEQ.

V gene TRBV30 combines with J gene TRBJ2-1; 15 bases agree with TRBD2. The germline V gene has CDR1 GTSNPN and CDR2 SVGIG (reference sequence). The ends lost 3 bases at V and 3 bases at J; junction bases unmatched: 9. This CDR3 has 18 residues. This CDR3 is CAWRAPGTSGGNYNEQFF. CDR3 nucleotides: TGTGCCTGGAGGGCCCCCGGGACTAGCGGGGGGAACTACAATGAGCAGTTCTTC.

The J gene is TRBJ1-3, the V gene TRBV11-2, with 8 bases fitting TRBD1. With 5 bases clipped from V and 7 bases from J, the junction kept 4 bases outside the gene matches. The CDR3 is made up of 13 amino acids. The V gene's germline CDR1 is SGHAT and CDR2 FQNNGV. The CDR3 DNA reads TGTGCCAGCAGCCCCGGACAGGGTAACACCATATATTTT. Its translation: CASSPGQGNTIYF.

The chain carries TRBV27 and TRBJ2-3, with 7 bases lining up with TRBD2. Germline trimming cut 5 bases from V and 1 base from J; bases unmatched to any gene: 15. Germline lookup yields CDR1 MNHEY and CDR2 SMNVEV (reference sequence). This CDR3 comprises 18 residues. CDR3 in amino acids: CASSAVGVGGAGTDTQYF. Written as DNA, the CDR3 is TGTGCCAGCAGTGCCGTGGGTGTGGGAGGGGCTGGCACAGATACGCAGTATTTT.

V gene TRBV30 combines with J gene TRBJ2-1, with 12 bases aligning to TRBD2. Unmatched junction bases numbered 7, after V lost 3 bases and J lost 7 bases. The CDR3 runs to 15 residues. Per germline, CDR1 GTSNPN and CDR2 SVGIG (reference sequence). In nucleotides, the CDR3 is TGTGCCTGGAGGCTAGCGGGGGGGCCTATGAATGAGCAGTTCTTC. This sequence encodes CAWRLAGGPMNEQFF.